This is a list of T cell receptor beta chains from one sample in a study of blood T cell repertoires in COVID-19. Clones were read by immunoSEQ multiplex PCR, and TCRdb kept only the in-frame ones, dropping some. The table records about 180,000 clones, 86% of them present only once. Source material: peripheral blood. Every receptor here comes from a woman younger than 45 with active or convalescent COVID-19. The conserved cysteine and the conserved F or W are not part of the CDR3 here. The order of the fields is D gene, J gene, V gene, CDR3 protein. A D gene is named only where the DNA matches it firmly.

NA,TRBJ1-2,TRBV29-1,SVVQVANYGYT
TRBD2,TRBJ2-2,TRBV3-1/TRBV3-2,ASSRGVNTGELF
TRBD2,TRBJ2-7,TRBV5-1,ASSVREGPYEQY
NA,TRBJ1-2,TRBV28,ASSTGYGYT
NA,TRBJ1-6,TRBV2,ASSFNVGGSYNSPLH
NA,TRBJ2-5,TRBV5-1,ASSQLPYRNQETQY
TRBD2,TRBJ2-1,TRBV27,ASSLVLSGMGNEQF
NA,TRBJ1-2,TRBV6-5,ASSTANRIYGYT
TRBD2,TRBJ2-7,TRBV6-5,ASWGGRVVREQY
TRBD1,TRBJ1-4,TRBV7-9,ASSHGQGSATNEKLF
NA,TRBJ1-5,TRBV28,ASSPGGNNQPQH
NA,TRBJ1-6,TRBV3-1/TRBV3-2,ASHRQGADNSPLH
TRBD2,TRBJ2-1,TRBV3-1/TRBV3-2,ASSQRRTSGGIGLGNEQF
NA,TRBJ2-7,TRBV20-1,SASSGASSSYEQY
TRBD2,TRBJ2-7,TRBV28,ASSSPGRGDSEQY
TRBD2,TRBJ2-5,TRBV6-6,ANSPARASGQETQY
NA,TRBJ1-2,TRBV29-1,SVEDWAHNYGYT
NA,TRBJ1-5,TRBV30,AWSSGRGAPQPQH
TRBD1,TRBJ1-2,TRBV27,ASSLDPTGRINYGYT
TRBD1,TRBJ1-1,TRBV10-3,ASRDREGTEAF
TRBD1,TRBJ1-4,TRBV9,ASSVTGAGGGEKLF
TRBD2,TRBJ2-3,TRBV13,ASSLGPRIAGTDTQY
TRBD1,TRBJ2-1,TRBV7-9,ASSPRQGDNEQF
TRBD2,TRBJ2-3,TRBV27,ASSWGLAGSSTDTQY
TRBD1,TRBJ2-1,TRBV28,ARGLDRVI
NA,TRBJ1-1,TRBV6-2/TRBV6-3,ASSSPGRGNTEAF
NA,TRBJ1-2,TRBV14,ASSQEYYTNYGYT
NA,TRBJ1-2,TRBV6-6,AAKGGNYGYT
NA,TRBJ2-7,TRBV20-1,SASLSNEQY
NA,TRBJ2-3,TRBV28,ASSLSAWGQPTLRRTQY
NA,TRBJ2-2,TRBV6-4,ASRPDITGELF
NA,TRBJ1-5,TRBV19,ASKTGNQPQH